This TCR beta chain was found in a study of T cell changes during pregnancy in multiple sclerosis. Clones were sequenced by immunoSEQ multiplex PCR, and TCRdb holds only the in-frame ones, with some missing. Among about 40,000 clones, approximately 94% were seen once, and the ten largest hold over 0.95%. CDR3 length: 12 residues. The germline CDR1 and CDR2 sequences are SGHNT and YYREEE (reference sequence). V dropped 0 bases and J dropped 15 bases, with 13 bases sitting between them. The receptor was derived from a female donor with multiple sclerosis, enrolled in a pregnancy study. The rearrangement links TRBV5-4 to TRBJ2-1; D may be TRBD1 (5 bases). The material was peripheral blood, obtained before pregnancy. CDR3 sequence: CASSLGDQGWFF. In DNA, the CDR3 is TGTGCCAGCAGCTTGGGAGATCAGGGTTGGTTCTTC.